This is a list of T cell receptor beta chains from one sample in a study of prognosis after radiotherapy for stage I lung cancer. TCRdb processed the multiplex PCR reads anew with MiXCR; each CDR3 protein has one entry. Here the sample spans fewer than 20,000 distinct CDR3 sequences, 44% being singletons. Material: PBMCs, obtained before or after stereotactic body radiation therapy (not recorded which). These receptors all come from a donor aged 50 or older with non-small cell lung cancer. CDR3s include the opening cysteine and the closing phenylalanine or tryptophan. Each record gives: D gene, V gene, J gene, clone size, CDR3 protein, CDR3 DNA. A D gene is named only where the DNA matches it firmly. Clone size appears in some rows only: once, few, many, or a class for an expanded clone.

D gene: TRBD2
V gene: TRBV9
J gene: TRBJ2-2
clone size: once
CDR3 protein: CASSVVAGGMNTGELFF
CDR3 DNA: TGTGCCAGCAGCGTAGTAGCGGGAGGGATGAACACCGGGGAGCTGTTTTTT

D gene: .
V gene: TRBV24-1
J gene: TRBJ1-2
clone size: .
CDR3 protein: CATSDGPRQNYGYTF
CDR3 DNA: TGTGCCACCAGTGATGGACCGAGACAGAACTATGGCTACACCTTC

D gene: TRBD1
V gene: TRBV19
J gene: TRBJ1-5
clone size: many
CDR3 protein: CASSTTGYGARQPQHF
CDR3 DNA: TGTGCCAGTAGTACGACAGGGTATGGCGCACGGCAGCCCCAGCATTTT

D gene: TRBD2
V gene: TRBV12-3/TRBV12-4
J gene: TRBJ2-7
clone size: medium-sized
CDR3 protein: CASSRAGGPYEQYF
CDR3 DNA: TGTGCCAGCAGCAGAGCGGGGGGGCCGTACGAGCAGTACTTC

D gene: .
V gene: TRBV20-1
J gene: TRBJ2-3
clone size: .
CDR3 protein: CSATSLTGCNTDTQYF
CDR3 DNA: TGCAGTGCTACCTCCCTTACGGGGTGTAACACAGATACGCAGTATTTT

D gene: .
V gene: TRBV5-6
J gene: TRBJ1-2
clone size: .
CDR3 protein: CASSLEQGAYGYTF
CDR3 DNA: TGTGCCAGTAGCTTGGAACAGGGAGCCTATGGCTACACCTTC

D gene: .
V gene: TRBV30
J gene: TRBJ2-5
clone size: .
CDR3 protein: CAWSVLNQETQYF
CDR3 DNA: TGTGCCTGGAGTGTACTGAATCAAGAGACCCAGTACTTC

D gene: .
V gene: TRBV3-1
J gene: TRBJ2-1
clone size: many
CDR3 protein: CASSLELGSRRGNEQFF
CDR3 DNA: TGTGCCAGCAGCCTGGAATTGGGCAGCCGTAGGGGCAATGAGCAGTTCTTC

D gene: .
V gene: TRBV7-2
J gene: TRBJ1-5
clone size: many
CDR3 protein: CASSLGTYSNQPQHF
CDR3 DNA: TGTGCCAGCAGCTTAGGAACGTATAGCAATCAGCCCCAGCATTTT

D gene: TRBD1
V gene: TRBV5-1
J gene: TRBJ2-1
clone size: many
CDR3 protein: CASTQMDREDEQFF
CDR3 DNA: TGCGCCAGCACCCAAATGGACAGGGAAGATGAGCAGTTCTTC

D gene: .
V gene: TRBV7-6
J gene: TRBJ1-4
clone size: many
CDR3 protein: CASSRGIGTNEKLFF
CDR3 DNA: TGTGCCAGCAGCCGGGGAATCGGAACTAACGAAAAACTGTTTTTT

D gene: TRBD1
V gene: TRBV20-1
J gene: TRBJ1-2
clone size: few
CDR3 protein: CSASRDRHYGYTF
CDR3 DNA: TGCAGTGCTAGCCGGGACAGGCACTATGGCTACACCTTC

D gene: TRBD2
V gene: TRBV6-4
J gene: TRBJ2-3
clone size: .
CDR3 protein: CASSSLAGGTDTQYF
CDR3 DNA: TGTGCCAGCAGTTCCCTAGCGGGGGGCACAGATACGCAGTATTTT

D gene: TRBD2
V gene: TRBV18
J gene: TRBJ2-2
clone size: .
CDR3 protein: CASSTGLATPGELFF
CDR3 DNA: TGTGCCAGCTCAACGGGACTAGCGACCCCCGGGGAGCTGTTTTTT

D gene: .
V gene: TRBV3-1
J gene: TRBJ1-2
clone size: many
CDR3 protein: CASSHLASPVYGYTF
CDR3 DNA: TGTGCCAGCAGCCACTTGGCCTCACCGGTCTATGGCTACACCTTC

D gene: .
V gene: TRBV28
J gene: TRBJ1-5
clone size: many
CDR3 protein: CASRQSNQPQHF
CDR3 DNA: TGTGCCAGCAGACAAAGCAATCAGCCCCAGCATTTT

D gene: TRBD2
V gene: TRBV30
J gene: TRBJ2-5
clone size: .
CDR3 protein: CASGLAGGMETQYF
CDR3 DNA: TGTGCCTCCGGGTTAGCGGGGGGGATGGAGACCCAGTACTTC

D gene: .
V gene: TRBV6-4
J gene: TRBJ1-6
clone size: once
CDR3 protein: CASSDVWESPLHF
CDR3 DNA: TGTGCCAGTAGTGATGTGTGGGAATCACCCCTCCACTTT

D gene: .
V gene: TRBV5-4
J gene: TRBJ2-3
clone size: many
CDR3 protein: CASSLGIISGGLSDTQYF
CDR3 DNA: TGTGCCAGCAGCTTGGGAATCATAAGCGGAGGGCTTTCGGATACGCAGTATTTT

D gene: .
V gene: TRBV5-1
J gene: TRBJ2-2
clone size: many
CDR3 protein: CASSLGVRGTGELFF
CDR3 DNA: TGCGCCAGCAGCTTGGGGGTCAGGGGCACCGGGGAGCTGTTTTTT

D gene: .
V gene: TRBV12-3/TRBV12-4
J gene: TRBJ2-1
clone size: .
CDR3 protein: CASTASDAYNEQFF
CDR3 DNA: TGTGCCAGCACCGCTTCCGACGCCTACAATGAGCAGTTCTTC

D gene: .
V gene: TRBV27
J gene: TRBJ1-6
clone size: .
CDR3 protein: CASSPAGLIGNSPLHF
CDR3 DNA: TGTGCCAGCAGCCCGGCAGGGTTGATCGGTAATTCACCCCTCCACTTT

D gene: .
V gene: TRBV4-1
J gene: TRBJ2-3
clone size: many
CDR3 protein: CASSQDSYTQYF
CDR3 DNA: TGCGCCAGCAGCCAGGACAGTTATACGCAGTATTTT

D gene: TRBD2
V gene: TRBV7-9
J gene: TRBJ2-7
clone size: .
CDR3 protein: CASSLGGGINYEQYF
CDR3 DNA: TGTGCCAGCAGCTTAGGCGGGGGGATAAACTACGAGCAGTACTTC

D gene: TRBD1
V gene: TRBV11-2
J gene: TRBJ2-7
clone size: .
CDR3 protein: CASSLGLGGHSEQYF
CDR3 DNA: TGTGCCAGCAGCTTAGGTCTAGGGGGCCATAGCGAGCAGTACTTC

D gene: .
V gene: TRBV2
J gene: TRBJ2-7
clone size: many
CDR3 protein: CASSEGRGPTYEQYF
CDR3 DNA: TGTGCCAGCAGTGAAGGGCGGGGACCTACCTACGAGCAGTACTTC

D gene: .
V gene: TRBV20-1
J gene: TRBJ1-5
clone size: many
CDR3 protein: CSAKGPGVDQPQHF
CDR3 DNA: TGCAGTGCTAAGGGCCCAGGGGTGGATCAGCCCCAGCATTTT

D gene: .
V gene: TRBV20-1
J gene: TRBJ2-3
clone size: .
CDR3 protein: CSASRPKGEADTQYF
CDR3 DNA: TGCAGTGCTAGTCGCCCTAAGGGGGAGGCAGATACGCAGTATTTT

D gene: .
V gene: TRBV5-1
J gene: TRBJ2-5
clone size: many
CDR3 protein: CASSLGGGQETQYF
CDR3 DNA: TGCGCCAGCAGCCTGGGAGGGGGCCAAGAGACCCAGTACTTC

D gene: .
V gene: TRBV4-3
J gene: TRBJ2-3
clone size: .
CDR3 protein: CASSQEGRAGATQYF
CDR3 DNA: TGCGCCAGCAGCCAAGAAGGGCGGGCGGGCGCTACGCAGTATTTT

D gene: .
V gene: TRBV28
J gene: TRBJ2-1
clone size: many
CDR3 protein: CASRRLLGAGNEQFF
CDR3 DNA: TGTGCCAGCAGGCGCCTCCTGGGGGCAGGCAATGAGCAGTTCTTC

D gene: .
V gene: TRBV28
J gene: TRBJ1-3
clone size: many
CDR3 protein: CASSSRGISGNTIYF
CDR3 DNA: TGTGCCAGCAGTTCACGGGGGATCAGTGGAAACACCATATATTTT

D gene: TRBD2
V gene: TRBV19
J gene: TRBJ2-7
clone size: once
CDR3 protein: CASSTKSPSGTSGGSYEQYF
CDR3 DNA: TGTGCCAGTAGTACCAAATCCCCTTCCGGGACTAGCGGGGGCTCCTACGAGCAGTACTTC

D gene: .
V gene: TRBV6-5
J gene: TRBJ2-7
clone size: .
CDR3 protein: CASSYSRDSYEQYF
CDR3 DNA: TGTGCCAGCAGTTACTCGCGGGACTCCTACGAGCAGTACTTC

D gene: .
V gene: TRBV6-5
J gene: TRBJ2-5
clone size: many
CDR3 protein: CASSYLIGSSETQYF
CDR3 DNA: TGTGCCAGCAGTTACCTCATTGGGTCTTCGGAGACCCAGTACTTC

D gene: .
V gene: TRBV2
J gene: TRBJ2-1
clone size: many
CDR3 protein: CASSEQGKGYEQFF
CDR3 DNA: TGTGCCAGCAGTGAACAGGGGAAAGGCTATGAGCAGTTCTTC

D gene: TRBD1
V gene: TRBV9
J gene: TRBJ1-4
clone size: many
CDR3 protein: CASSSNPGGSPNEKLFF
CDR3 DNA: TGTGCCAGCAGCTCCAACCCAGGGGGCAGCCCAAATGAAAAACTGTTTTTT

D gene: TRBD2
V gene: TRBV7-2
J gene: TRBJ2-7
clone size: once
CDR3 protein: CASSLDTSGSYEQYF
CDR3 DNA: TGTGCCAGCAGCTTAGACACTAGCGGGAGTTACGAGCAGTACTTC

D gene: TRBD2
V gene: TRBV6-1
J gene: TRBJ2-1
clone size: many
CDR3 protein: CASSLLAGGYNEQFF
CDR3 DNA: TGTGCCAGCAGCCTCCTAGCGGGGGGTTACAATGAGCAGTTCTTC

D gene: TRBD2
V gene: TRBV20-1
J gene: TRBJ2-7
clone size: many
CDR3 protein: CSARGLAGYEQYF
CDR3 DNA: TGCAGTGCTAGAGGACTAGCGGGCTACGAGCAGTACTTC

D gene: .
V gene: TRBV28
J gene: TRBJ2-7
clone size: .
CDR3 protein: CASSFRQGYPEQYF
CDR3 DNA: TGTGCCAGCAGTTTTAGGCAGGGGTACCCCGAGCAGTACTTC

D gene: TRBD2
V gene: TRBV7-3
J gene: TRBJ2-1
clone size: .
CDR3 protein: CSSSELAGVYNGQFF
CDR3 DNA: TGTTCCAGCAGCGAGCTAGCGGGCGTATACAATGGGCAGTTCTTC

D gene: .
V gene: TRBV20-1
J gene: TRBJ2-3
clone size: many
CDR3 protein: CSALALNPYTQYF
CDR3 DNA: TGCAGTGCCTTAGCCCTCAACCCCTATACGCAGTATTTT

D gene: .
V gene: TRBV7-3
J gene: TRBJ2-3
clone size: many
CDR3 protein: CASSLTRWTDTQYF
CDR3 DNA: TGTGCCAGCAGCTTAACGCGGTGGACAGATACGCAGTATTTT

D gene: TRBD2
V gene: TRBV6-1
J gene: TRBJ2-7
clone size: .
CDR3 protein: CASSEGGVVEQYF
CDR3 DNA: TGTGCCAGCAGTGAGGGGGGGGTTGTGGAGCAGTACTTC

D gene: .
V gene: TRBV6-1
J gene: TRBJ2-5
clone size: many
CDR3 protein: CASSPSSQETQYF
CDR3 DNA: TGTGCCAGCAGTCCCTCGTCCCAAGAGACCCAGTACTTC

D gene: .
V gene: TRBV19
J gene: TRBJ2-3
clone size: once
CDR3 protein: CVSSIKRSASDTQYF
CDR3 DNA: TGTGTCAGTAGTATCAAGCGATCTGCCTCCGATACGCAGTATTTT